This T cell receptor beta chain came from a study of T cell changes during pregnancy in multiple sclerosis. V dropped 3 bases and J dropped 2 bases, with 18 bases sitting between them. Germline-derived CDR1 and CDR2 are MDHEN and SYDVKM. CDR3 length: 17 residues. Assay: immunoSEQ multiplex PCR; the TCRdb copy retains only in-frame clones and omits some. The data contain approximately 130,000 clones, about 96% of them singletons. Specimen: peripheral blood, collected after pregnancy. The chain joins TRBV28 to TRBJ2-3; a weak D match, TRBD1 (6 bases). The clonotype was recovered from a female donor with multiple sclerosis, enrolled in a pregnancy study. The CDR3 sequence: CASSLGSGQGYTDTQYF. The CDR3 DNA reads as TGTGCCAGCAGTTTGGGGTCGGGTCAGGGGTACACAGATACGCAGTATTTT.